This is a list of T cell receptor beta chains from one sample in a study of T cell changes during pregnancy in multiple sclerosis. Clones were read by immunoSEQ multiplex PCR, and TCRdb kept only the in-frame ones, dropping some. The table shows some 120,000 clones, with approximately 90% occurring only once. Sequencing used peripheral blood, obtained in the third trimester of pregnancy. The source is a female donor with multiple sclerosis, enrolled in a pregnancy study. CDR3s include the opening cysteine and the closing phenylalanine or tryptophan. D genes are given only for firm matches. Some rows mark clone size as missing; the rest say once, few, many or name a class of expanded clone.

v_call	j_call	clone_size	d_call	cdr3_nt	cdr3_aa
TRBV4-1	TRBJ2-7	NA	TRBD1	TGCGCCAGCAGCCACCGGACAGGGCCCTACGAGCAGTACTTC	CASSHRTGPYEQYF
TRBV30	TRBJ2-1	NA	TRBD2	TGTGCCTGGACTAGCGGACACAATGAGCAGTTCTTC	CAWTSGHNEQFF
TRBV30	TRBJ2-1	once	TRBD1	TGTGCCTGGGTTGACAGGGGCGGGTACAATGAGCAGTTCTTC	CAWVDRGGYNEQFF
TRBV11-2	TRBJ2-2	NA	TRBD2	TGTGCCAGCAGCTTAAGATTAGGGACTAGCGGACGAGCCACCGGGGAGCTGTTTTTT	CASSLRLGTSGRATGELFF
TRBV11-2	TRBJ1-1	NA	TRBD1	TGTGCCAGCAGCTTAGATTCCGGGACAGGGTTCACTGAAGCTTTCTTT	CASSLDSGTGFTEAFF
TRBV5-1	TRBJ2-2	NA	NA	TGCGCCAGCAGCTTGGGGCGGGGCAGGGACCGAGCGAACACCGGGGAGCTGTTTTTT	CASSLGRGRDRANTGELFF
TRBV7-6	TRBJ2-7	NA	NA	TGTGCCAGCAGCTTAGAAGAGGGGGTGACCTACGAGCAGTACTTC	CASSLEEGVTYEQYF
TRBV18	TRBJ1-2	NA	TRBD1	TGTGCCAGCTCACCGACGACAGGGAGAATCACCCCTGGCTACACCTTC	CASSPTTGRITPGYTF
TRBV27	TRBJ1-1	NA	NA	TGTGCCAGCAGTCGTCTCGACAGACCTGGCACTGAAGCTTTCTTT	CASSRLDRPGTEAFF
TRBV6-6	TRBJ2-5	NA	NA	TGTGCCAGCAGCCCGTCGGGGACCCAGTACTTC	CASSPSGTQYF
TRBV20-1	TRBJ2-1	NA	NA	TGCGGATGTAGCGCAGAGATGGAGCAGTTCTTC	CGCSAEMEQFF
TRBV27	TRBJ1-1	NA	TRBD1	TGTGCCAGCAGCCCTGCTCCCGGGACAGGGAACACTGAAGCTTTCTTT	CASSPAPGTGNTEAFF
TRBV21-1	TRBJ1-4	NA	NA	TGTGCCAGCAGCAGCCGGGGCGGGACAGGGGTTTGTTACCTGTTTTTT	CASSSRGGTGVCYLFF
TRBV2	TRBJ2-4	NA	TRBD1	TGTGCCAGCAGTGTGGCTACCACAGGGGATGACATTCAGTACTTC	CASSVATTGDDIQYF
TRBV7-9	TRBJ2-2	NA	NA	TGTGCCAGCAGCTTATATGCGGGGATGGACACCGGGGAGCTGTTTTTT	CASSLYAGMDTGELFF
TRBV29-1	TRBJ1-1	NA	NA	TGCAGCGTTGAATTCCGAGGGGTAGGGAGGGGAACTGAAGCTTTCTTT	CSVEFRGVGRGTEAFF
TRBV4-1	TRBJ2-3	NA	NA	TGCGCCAGCAGCCAAGTAGAGGCAGATACGCAGTATTTT	CASSQVEADTQYF
TRBV5-6	TRBJ1-2	NA	NA	TGTGCCAGCAGCTTCGATGGCAGGGGTATTGGTGGCTACACCTTC	CASSFDGRGIGGYTF
TRBV19	TRBJ1-5	NA	NA	TGTGCCAGTAGTTCCGGACAAGATCGCAATCAGCCCCAGCATTTT	CASSSGQDRNQPQHF
TRBV7-9	TRBJ2-1	NA	TRBD1	TGTGCCAGCAGCTTAACCTTTGGGACAGAGAGAAATGAGCAGTTCTTC	CASSLTFGTERNEQFF
TRBV11-3	TRBJ2-2	NA	NA	TGTGCCAGCAGCTTAGATCCGGCAGGGAACACCGGGGAGCTGTTTTTT	CASSLDPAGNTGELFF
TRBV7-9	TRBJ1-1	once	NA	TGTGCCAGCAGTCGCGCAGGCAGAATGAACACTGAAGCTTTCTTT	CASSRAGRMNTEAFF
TRBV5-6	TRBJ1-2	NA	NA	TGTGCCAGCAGGACTGTCGACAGCTTCCGTGGCTACACCTTC	CASRTVDSFRGYTF
TRBV5-6	TRBJ2-7	NA	TRBD1	TGTGCCAGCAGCTTGTTCCCTACCGGGACAGGGGCCTACGAGCAGTACTTC	CASSLFPTGTGAYEQYF
TRBV5-4	TRBJ1-1	NA	NA	TGTGCCAGCAGCTTACCACAGCAGAACACTGAAGCTTTCTTT	CASSLPQQNTEAFF
TRBV7-3	TRBJ2-3	NA	NA	TGTGCCAGCAGTACTGACAGGCATGGGACGCAGTATTTT	CASSTDRHGTQYF
TRBV27	TRBJ1-2	NA	TRBD1	TGTGCCAGCAGTTTTCTCAGGGGGGATGGCTACACCTTC	CASSFLRGDGYTF
TRBV5-1	TRBJ2-3	once	TRBD1	TGCGCCAGCAGCTTGGCCGGGACAGGTATCACAGATACGCAGTATTTT	CASSLAGTGITDTQYF
TRBV6-4	TRBJ1-2	NA	TRBD1	TGTGCCAGCAGCTCTAATCAGGGGGCCGGGTATGGCTACACCTTC	CASSSNQGAGYGYTF
TRBV28	TRBJ2-7	NA	NA	TGTGCCAGCAGTTTAAAGGGGTGGGAGCAGTACTTC	CASSLKGWEQYF
TRBV27	TRBJ2-7	NA	NA	TGTGCCAGCAGTACCGGCACAGGGATCTTGGACGAGCAGTACTTC	CASSTGTGILDEQYF
TRBV11-2	TRBJ2-3	NA	TRBD2	TGTGCCAGCAGCTTGCTCACTAGCGGCAGCACAGATACGCAGTATTTT	CASSLLTSGSTDTQYF
TRBV19	TRBJ2-7	NA	TRBD2	TGTGCCAGTAGTATGTGGGGGACTAGCGGGAGTCCCTCCTACGAGCAGTACTTC	CASSMWGTSGSPSYEQYF
TRBV2	TRBJ1-2	once	TRBD1	TGTGCCAGCACGGACAGGGGCACCTATGGCTACACCTTC	CASTDRGTYGYTF
TRBV29-1	TRBJ2-3	NA	NA	TGCAGCGCCCTGCGGGACAGGGGGCCTGGGACTAGCGGGGCTAGCACAGATACGCAGTATTTT	CSALRDRGPGTSGASTDTQYF
TRBV5-5	TRBJ1-1	NA	NA	TGTGCCAGCACCTCCGGCGGGCGAGGCACTGAAGCTTTCTTT	CASTSGGRGTEAFF
TRBV13	TRBJ2-1	NA	TRBD2	TGTGCCAGCAGCCGACACGACGGGGGGTTATACAATGAGCAGTTCTTC	CASSRHDGGLYNEQFF
TRBV5-5	TRBJ2-3	NA	NA	TGTGCCAGCAGTCCAATAGTTGCAGATACGCAGTATTTT	CASSPIVADTQYF
TRBV7-9	TRBJ1-2	NA	NA	TGTGCCAGCAGCTCGCGGGTGGGAGCGGCGGGCTATGGCTACACCTTC	CASSSRVGAAGYGYTF
TRBV6-1	TRBJ2-1	NA	NA	TGTGCCAGCAGTCGACAGCCTCCACCCAACAATGAGCAGTTCTTC	CASSRQPPPNNEQFF
TRBV2	TRBJ1-1	NA	NA	TGTGCCAGACGACAGGAAATGAACACTGAAGCTTTCTTT	CARRQEMNTEAFF
TRBV29-1	TRBJ1-2	NA	TRBD1	TGCAGCGTTCCGGACAGGGGGGGCGGCTACACCTTC	CSVPDRGGGYTF
TRBV28	TRBJ1-5	NA	NA	TGTGCCAGCAGTTTATATGGCGGAAATCAGCCCCAGCATTTT	CASSLYGGNQPQHF
TRBV2	TRBJ1-2	few	NA	TGTGCCAGCAGGGGAGGTGCCATCTATGGCTACACCTTC	CASRGGAIYGYTF
TRBV5-4	TRBJ2-5	once	NA	TGTGCCAGCAGCTCGCCGGGACTGCAAGAGACCCAGTACTTC	CASSSPGLQETQYF
TRBV13	TRBJ2-3	NA	TRBD2	TGTGCCAGCAGCCCGACTAGCGGGGGACGGAGCACAGATACGCAGTATTTT	CASSPTSGGRSTDTQYF
TRBV5-1	TRBJ1-4	once	NA	TGCGCCAGCAGCTTTGACAGCACAACTAATGAAAAACTGTTTTTT	CASSFDSTTNEKLFF
TRBV14	TRBJ1-1	NA	NA	TGTGCCAGCAGCCAAGAGTGGGAGGACACTGAAGCTTTCTTT	CASSQEWEDTEAFF
TRBV5-1	TRBJ2-3	NA	NA	TGCGCCAGCAGGCCCCACAGTTCCACAGATACGCAGTATTTT	CASRPHSSTDTQYF
TRBV25-1	TRBJ1-2	NA	TRBD1	TGTGCCAGCACCGAACAGGGGGTTGATGATGGCTACACCTTC	CASTEQGVDDGYTF
TRBV5-8	TRBJ1-1	NA	NA	TGTGCCAGCACCCAATTGGAGAAAGAAGCTTTCTTT	CASTQLEKEAFF
TRBV5-1	TRBJ1-2	NA	TRBD1	TGCGCCAGCAGCCGGACAGGGTACGAGGACGGCTACACCTTC	CASSRTGYEDGYTF
TRBV19	TRBJ1-2	few	NA	TGTGCCAGTAGTATACCCCCCGCGGGAGGGAACTATGGCTACACCTTC	CASSIPPAGGNYGYTF
TRBV21-1	TRBJ2-1	NA	NA	TGTGCCGGAGGAGAGGCAGGGAGGGTTCACTACAATGAGCAGTTCTTC	CAGGEAGRVHYNEQFF
TRBV7-2	TRBJ2-1	NA	TRBD2	TGTGCCAGCAGCTCGACTAGCGGGAATGAGCAGTTCTTC	CASSSTSGNEQFF
TRBV2	TRBJ1-2	NA	NA	TGTGCCAGCAGTGGGCCGCAGGGCTGGGGCTACACCTTC	CASSGPQGWGYTF
TRBV6-5	TRBJ2-7	NA	TRBD1	TGTGCCAGCAGTCCACCGCGACAGGGGGCGACCGAGCAGTACTTC	CASSPPRQGATEQYF
TRBV14	TRBJ1-2	NA	NA	TGTGCCAGCAGCCACCGGCGGGGGGGCCCGACCTATGGCTACACCTTC	CASSHRRGGPTYGYTF
TRBV14	TRBJ1-1	once	TRBD1	TGTGCCAGCAGCTTAGGACAGGGGGCGTCGGCAGCTTTCTTT	CASSLGQGASAAFF
TRBV5-1	TRBJ2-7	once	TRBD1	TGCGCCAGCAGATTACAAGGACAGGGTAGCAACGAGCAGTACTTC	CASRLQGQGSNEQYF